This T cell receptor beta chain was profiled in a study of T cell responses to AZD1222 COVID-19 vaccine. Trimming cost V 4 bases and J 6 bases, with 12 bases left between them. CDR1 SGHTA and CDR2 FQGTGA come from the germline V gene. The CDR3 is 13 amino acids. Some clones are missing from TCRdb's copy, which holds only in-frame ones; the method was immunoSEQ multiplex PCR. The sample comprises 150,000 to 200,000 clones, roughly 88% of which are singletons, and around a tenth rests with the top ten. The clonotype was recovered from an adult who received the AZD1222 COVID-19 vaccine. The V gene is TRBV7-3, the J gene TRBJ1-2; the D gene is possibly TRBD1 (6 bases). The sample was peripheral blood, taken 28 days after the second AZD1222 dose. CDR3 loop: CASSSTGHDGYTF. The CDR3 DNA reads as TGTGCCAGCAGCTCCACAGGGCACGATGGCTACACCTTC.